A single sample is the source of the 30 T cell receptor beta chains below, sequenced in a study of blood T cells in healthy people across ages. Together with a sample-barcoded 5' primer, a J-beta primer mix was included in a second PCR lasting about 6 to 12 cycles. From the 5' RACE reads, TCRdb called clonotypes with MiXCR, one entry per CDR3 protein. The sample yields some 1.4 million distinct CDR3 sequences, 42% seen once. The sample comprised blood. Receptors originate from a woman aged 18 to 35 in good health.

This clonotype was counted a few times. The chain couples TRBV20-1 to TRBJ2-5; D might be TRBD1 (5 bases). Trimming took off 5 bases at V and 2 bases at J, with 9 bases between the two ends. CDR1 and CDR2 from the germline V gene are DFQATT and SNEGSKA (reference sequence). The CDR3 sequence is 12 residues long. Here the CDR3 DNA reads TGCAGTGCTCCAAAGGGGCAAGAGACCCAGTACTTC. It is translated as CSAPKGQETQYF.

This clonotype was detected many times. V usage is TRBV7-2 and J usage is TRBJ2-3; maybe TRBD1 (5 bases). The CDR3 is 15 residues long. Germline values: CDR1 SGHTA, CDR2 FQGNSA. Trimming took off 7 bases at V and 3 bases at J, with 17 bases between the two ends. The CDR3 loop reads CASTLRAPGTDTQYF. As DNA, the CDR3 is TGTGCCAGCACCCTCAGGGCTCCCGGGACAGATACGCAGTATTTT.

This clonotype was seen a few times. The J gene is TRBJ1-1, the V gene TRBV27, with D perhaps TRBD1 (5 bases). CDR1 MNHEY and CDR2 SMNVEV come from the germline V gene (reference sequence). The V end lost 3 bases, the J end lost 3 bases, and 11 bases lay between the germline ends. There are 14 residues in the CDR3. The CDR3 nucleotides read TGTGCCAGCAGTTTGAGCCAGGGCTACACTGAAGCTTTCTTT. It codes for CASSLSQGYTEAFF.

J is TRBJ1-5 and V is TRBV27; D uncertain. CDR3 length equals 16 residues. V was cut by 7 bases and J by 0 bases, with 16 bases left in between. Germline V gene sequence: CDR1 MNHEY, CDR2 SMNVEV (reference sequence). The CDR3 protein is CASNQESGRSNQPQHF. CDR3 coding DNA: TGTGCCAGCAACCAAGAGAGTGGACGTAGCAATCAGCCCCAGCATTTT.

The chain couples TRBV27 to TRBJ1-2, with 9 bases fitting TRBD1. The CDR3 consists of 17 residues. V dropped 6 bases and J dropped 6; count of bases not matched to a gene: 17. The germline CDR1 and CDR2 sequences are MNHEY and SMNVEV (reference sequence). Written as DNA, the CDR3 is TGTGCCAGCAGCTATACACCCTTGACAGGGACAGGGCATGGCTACACCTTC. It is translated as CASSYTPLTGTGHGYTF.

J is TRBJ2-1 and V is TRBV28; D is ambiguous. The ends were cut back, 2 bases at V and 9 bases at J, with 8 bases in the middle. The germline V gene encodes CDR1 MDHEN and CDR2 SYDVKM. The CDR3 loop spans 12 amino acids. This CDR3 is CASSLRPTEQFF. Written as DNA, the CDR3 is TGTGCCAGCAGTTTAAGACCCACTGAGCAGTTCTTC. Combining the CDR3 with reference TRBV28 and TRBJ2-1 gives the whole variable domain DVKVTQSSRYLVKRTGEKVFLECVQDMDHENMFWYRQDPGLGLRLIYFSYDVKMKEKGDIPEGYSVSREKKERFSLILESASTNQTSMYLCASSLRPTEQFFGPGTRLTVL.

The rearrangement joins TRBV6-6 to TRBJ1-2; TRBD1 might be the D (6 bases). The CDR3 has 13 residues. Germline V gene sequence: CDR1 MNHNY, CDR2 SVGAGI (reference sequence). Trimming took 10 bases from V and 2 from J, leaving 14 bases between them. The CDR3 nucleotides are TGTGCCACCATTCGAGGGGGAAACTATGGCTACACCTTC. As protein: CATIRGGNYGYTF.

The genes are TRBV6-5 and TRBJ2-7, with D unclear. V was clipped by 5 bases and J by 6 bases, with 11 bases between them. This CDR3 has 12 amino acids. Germline assignment: CDR1 MNHEY and CDR2 SVGAGI. CDR3 sequence reads: CASSTAPCEQYF. DNA for the CDR3: TGTGCCAGCAGTACGGCGCCTTGCGAGCAGTACTTC.

The V and J genes are TRBV24-1 and TRBJ2-3, with 10 bases matching TRBD1. V was clipped by 8 bases and J by 5 bases; unmatched bases: 3. This CDR3 comprises 13 residues. Germline values: CDR1 KGHDR, CDR2 SFDVKD. CDR3 sequence: CATKGTGEDTQYF. CDR3 DNA sequence: TGTGCCACCAAAGGGACAGGGGAAGATACGCAGTATTTT.

The genes are TRBV4-1 and TRBJ2-5; 8 bases match TRBD1. In germline, CDR1 is MGHRA, CDR2 YSYEKL. V gave up 1 base and J gave up 2 bases; unmatched junction bases: 3. CDR3 size: 15 residues. The CDR3 DNA reads TGCGCCAGCAGCCAAGGGGACAGGTTACAAGAGACCCAGTACTTC. Amino acid sequence: CASSQGDRLQETQYF.

This chain uses TRBV12-3 or TRBV12-4 with TRBJ2-7, with TRBD1 matching 9 bases. The CDR3 contains 14 residues. J was trimmed by 6 bases and V by 6 bases; bases with no gene match: 9. CDR3 in DNA: TGTGCCAGCAGCGGGGACAGGGTAAGAAGCGAGCAGTACTTC. Encoded protein: CASSGDRVRSEQYF.

As to this clonotype: The junction and the germline gene differ at one end; a read error may be behind it. The rearrangement uses TRBV20-1 and TRBJ2-3; TRBD2 is a possible D gene (6 bases). Looked up from germline, CDR1 is DFQATT and CDR2 is SNEGSKA (reference sequence). The CDR3 is 17 amino acids. CDR3 nucleotide sequence: TGCAGTGCTGCAATCTTTACGACAGCAACTAGCACAGATACGCAGTATTTC. Protein: CSAAIFTTATSTDTQYF.

This chain connects TRBV5-6 to TRBJ1-5; 9 bases are a match to TRBD1. This CDR3 contains 16 residues. In germline, CDR1 is SGHDT, CDR2 YYEEEE. V lost 4 bases, J lost 3 bases, and 8 bases stayed unmatched. The CDR3 coding sequence is TGTGCCAGCAGCCTGCGGGACAGGGCACTCAATCAGCCCCAGCATTTT. Encoded protein: CASSLRDRALNQPQHF.

The V and J genes are TRBV5-1 and TRBJ2-3, with D perhaps matching TRBD2 (7 bases). CDR3 length: 14 residues. Germline lookup yields CDR1 SGHRS and CDR2 YFSETQ. Between the trimmed V and J ends, which lost 6 bases and 2 bases, there was a span of 13 bases. The CDR3 protein is CASMAGAHTDTQYF. The CDR3 DNA sequence: TGCGCCAGCATGGCGGGGGCCCACACAGATACGCAGTATTTT.

This clonotype showed up just a few times. The chain carries TRBV7-6 and TRBJ1-3; tentative D call: TRBD1 (5 bases). Germline CDR1 SGHVS, CDR2 FNYEAQ. V dropped 1 base and J dropped 0 bases, with 16 bases sitting between them. CDR3 length: 18 residues. This chain's CDR3 is CASSLGTWGTPSGNTIYF. DNA of the CDR3: TGTGCCAGCAGCTTAGGGACGTGGGGGACCCCCTCTGGAAACACCATATATTTT.

Regarding this clonotype: One junction end disagrees with the germline gene, perhaps due to a read error. The chain links TRBV7-9 to TRBJ2-2; D possibly corresponds to TRBD2 (5 bases). CDR1 and CDR2 from the germline V gene are SEHNR and FQNEAQ (reference sequence). This CDR3 has 14 amino acids. The CDR3 sequence is CASTRAPNTGELFF. The CDR3 nucleotides are TGTGCCAGCACCCGGGCCCCGAACACCGGGGAGCTGTTTTTC.

The chain uses TRBV11-2 and TRBJ2-3; 8 positions agree with TRBD2. Germline CDR1 reads SGHAT; CDR2 reads FQNNGV. V lost 5 bases, J lost 0 bases, and 19 bases stayed unmatched. The CDR3 has 20 amino acids. CDR3 residues: CASSHPPPPHLAGSTDTQYF. CDR3 DNA sequence: TGTGCCAGCAGCCATCCACCGCCTCCCCACCTAGCGGGTAGCACAGATACGCAGTATTTT.

This clonotype was picked up a small number of times. The rearrangement uses TRBV7-2 and TRBJ2-7; D gene ambiguous. The V gene lost 4 bases and the J gene lost 4 bases, with 17 bases spanning the gap. The germline CDR1 and CDR2 sequences are SGHTA and FQGNSA. This CDR3 has 15 residues. The DNA of the CDR3 is TGTGCCAGCAGCTCAGTCCCTGCCCCCAGTTACGAGCAGTACTTC. It specifies CASSSVPAPSYEQYF.

The chain combines TRBV20-1 with TRBJ1-2; TRBD1 is a possible D gene (5 bases). V lost 5 bases and J 7 bases, leaving 11 bases between the germline ends. The CDR3 runs 11 residues. Germline loops: CDR1 DFQATT, CDR2 SNEGSKA (reference sequence). CDR3 sequence (DNA): TGCAGTGCTTCACCAGGGTTTGGCTACACCTTC. This encodes CSASPGFGYTF.

This clonotype was counted only a few times. The rearrangement joins TRBV6-5 to TRBJ2-7; tentative D call: TRBD2 (5 bases). V shed 8 bases and J shed 0 bases, with 11 bases lying between them. The CDR3 covers 13 residues. Germline V gene sequence: CDR1 MNHEY, CDR2 SVGAGI. The CDR3 sequence: CASEGTSSYEQYF. The DNA for the CDR3 is TGTGCCAGCGAGGGTACGAGCTCCTACGAGCAGTACTTC.

The chain couples TRBV12-3 or TRBV12-4 to TRBJ1-1; 7 bases are shared with TRBD1. With V trimmed by 4 bases and J by 5 bases, 4 bases remained unmatched. CDR3 length equals 13 residues. Here the CDR3 reads CASSYRGETEAFF. The CDR3 DNA reads TGTGCCAGCAGTTACAGGGGAGAAACTGAAGCTTTCTTT.

This clonotype was detected ten times or more. This chain links TRBV12-3 or TRBV12-4 with TRBJ2-1; D not resolved. Trimming took 6 bases from V and 4 from J, leaving 16 bases between them. The CDR3 is 15 amino acids. The DNA for the CDR3 is TGTGCCAGCAGCCCCGTGGAGACCGGGTACAATGAGCAGTTCTTC. This gives the protein CASSPVETGYNEQFF.

This clonotype was seen a few times. The rearrangement joins TRBV20-1 to TRBJ2-1; 7 positions agree with TRBD2. V was clipped by 6 bases and J by 2 bases; unmatched bases: 10. This CDR3 has 15 residues. Looked up from germline, CDR1 is DFQATT and CDR2 is SNEGSKA (reference sequence). The CDR3 DNA sequence: TGCAGTGCCGCCAGCGGGGCCCTACCCTACAATGAGCAGTTCTTC. Residues: CSAASGALPYNEQFF.

The J gene is TRBJ2-1, the V gene TRBV3-1, with unresolved D. Germline V CDR1 and CDR2: LGHDT, YNNKEL (reference sequence). This CDR3 is built from 12 residues. Deletions cut 0 bases from V and 9 bases from J, with 6 bases between. The CDR3 nucleotides are TGTGCCAGCAGCCAAGATCAGATTGAGCAGTTCTTC. It yields the protein CASSQDQIEQFF.

There are a few counts of this clonotype. The rearrangement links TRBV12-3 or TRBV12-4 to TRBJ2-1; D is undetermined. This CDR3 spans 11 amino acids. Trimming removed 8 bases at V and 8 bases at J, with 10 bases between. CDR3 DNA sequence: TGTGCCAGCCGACGCAGGCATGAGCAGTTCTTC. This codes for CASRRRHEQFF.

A few counts support this clonotype. The rearrangement uses TRBV11-2 and TRBJ2-3; D gene unclear. The CDR3 has 15 residues. Germline V gene lookup returns CDR1 SGHAT and CDR2 FQNNGV. V lost 7 bases and J lost 0, with 14 bases in between. The CDR3 bases are TGTGCCAGCAACCCCCGCCCCTATAGCACAGATACGCAGTATTTT. This translates into CASNPRPYSTDTQYF.

The chain is built from TRBV10-3 and TRBJ2-5; D is uncertain. The CDR3 length is 15 residues. Germline assignment: CDR1 ENHRY and CDR2 SYGVKD. Trimming took 6 bases from V and 5 from J, leaving 19 bases between them. The CDR3 coding sequence is TGTGCCATCAGCGACGGAGATGGAAGTTGGGAGACCCAGTACTTC. It encodes CAISDGDGSWETQYF.

This clonotype was seen a few times. The chain is built from TRBV9 and TRBJ2-3, with 8 positions matching TRBD2. Germline CDR1 SGDLS, CDR2 YYNGEE. The V gene end was trimmed by 3 bases and the J gene end by 4 bases; junction bases not matched to a gene: 10. CDR3 size: 16 residues. The CDR3 DNA sequence: TGTGCCAGCAGCGAGCCAGCGGGAGTGGGAGCAGATACGCAGTATTTT. Translated: CASSEPAGVGADTQYF.

V gene TRBV20-1 combines with J gene TRBJ2-3, with D possibly being TRBD2 (6 bases). The germline V and J ends were trimmed by 6 bases and 2 bases, with 21 bases remaining between them. The germline CDR1 and CDR2 sequences are DFQATT and SNEGSKA (reference sequence). This CDR3 has 16 residues. The CDR3 DNA is TGCAGTGCCCGAGTAGGATTTGCGGGGCCCACAGATACGCAGTATTTT. This sequence encodes CSARVGFAGPTDTQYF.

This clonotype was counted between two and nine times. The chain couples TRBV5-1 to TRBJ1-1; TRBD1 matches 7 bases. Looked up from germline, CDR1 is SGHRS and CDR2 is YFSETQ. Unmatched junction bases numbered 6, after V lost 4 bases and J lost 0 bases. CDR3 length: 15 amino acids. This CDR3 reads CASSANRGLNTEAFF. The CDR3 DNA follows: TGCGCCAGCAGCGCTAACAGGGGCTTGAACACTGAAGCTTTCTTT.